Listed below are T cell receptor beta chains from one sample, sequenced in a study of CD8 T cells in ankylosing spondylitis. TCRdb passed the 5' RACE reads through MiXCR, listing each CDR3 protein once. The sample has about 150,000 distinct CDR3 sequences, around 45% seen once; the top ten hold 13% to 15%. The sample taken for sequencing was synovial fluid, either unsorted or a sorted T cell fraction (not recorded which). Source of these receptors: a male donor with ankylosing spondylitis. Each CDR3 is given with its conserved first and last residue. Each record gives: D gene, V gene, clone size, J gene, CDR3 DNA, CDR3 protein. A D gene is named only where the DNA matches it firmly. Not all rows give a size; the values are once, few, many and, for expanded clones, a class.

NA	TRBV4-3	few	TRBJ1-2	TGCGCCAGCAGCCAAGAACAGTCAAACCACTACTATGGCTACACCTTC	CASSQEQSNHYYGYTF
TRBD1	TRBV9	NA	TRBJ2-5	TGTGCCAGCAGCCCCAGGGACAGGGGGCTTGAGACCCAGTACTTC	CASSPRDRGLETQYF
TRBD2	TRBV6-2/TRBV6-3	many	TRBJ2-1	TGTGCCAGCAGTTACTCGACAGCGGGGGGTAATGAGCAGTTCTTC	CASSYSTAGGNEQFF
NA	TRBV4-1	NA	TRBJ2-7	TGCGCCAGCAGCCCGTCAGGGGTATACGAGCAGTACTTC	CASSPSGVYEQYF
NA	TRBV12-3/TRBV12-4	few	TRBJ2-2	TGTGCCAGCAGCGCAGAGGAGGGGCCGAACACCGGGGAGCTGTTTTTT	CASSAEEGPNTGELFF
TRBD2	TRBV27	NA	TRBJ2-3	TGTGCCAGCAGCTTATTCGCGGGAGGGTTAGATACGCAGTATTTT	CASSLFAGGLDTQYF
NA	TRBV28	many	TRBJ1-1	TGTGCCAGCAGTTCGAACACTGAAGCTTTCTTT	CASSSNTEAFF
TRBD1	TRBV11-2	NA	TRBJ2-7	TGTGCCAGCAGCTTAGGCTTTCGGGACAGGCTCGCCGGTACGCAGTACTTC	CASSLGFRDRLAGTQYF
NA	TRBV27	few	TRBJ2-5	TGTGCCAGCAGTTCTGCCGGATGGGCCCAGTACTTC	CASSSAGWAQYF
NA	TRBV20-1	NA	TRBJ2-7	TGCAGTGCTAGAGGCTTGCGGTTACCCCCGGACGAGCAGTACTTC	CSARGLRLPPDEQYF